This TCR beta chain was profiled in a study of cytomegalovirus exposure and HLA in healthy donors. Germline assignment: CDR1 SGDLS and CDR2 YYNGEE. The germline V and J ends were trimmed by 0 bases and 5 bases, with 11 bases remaining between them. The CDR3 is 14 residues long. Study observations and caveats: The only immune exposure information that was available was CMV serostatus.

PCR employed 60 Vbeta and 13 Jbeta primers. Data came from immunoSEQ multiplex PCR; TCRdb stores just in-frame clones and leaves some out. With more than 200,000 clones in the sample, the ten largest clones hold about 1%. Note on this clone: Antigen: not known.

J is TRBJ1-1 and V is TRBV9, with D perhaps matching TRBD1 (5 bases). The sample taken for sequencing was PBMCs. The receptor was isolated from a woman younger than 45 in good health and CMV-seropositive. DNA of the CDR3: TGTGCCAGCAGCGTAGGGGGCAGATTAACTGAAGCTTTCTTT. Protein sequence: CASSVGGRLTEAFF.